This TCR beta chain was observed in a study of CD8+ T cells in alopecia areata. About the research overall: Patients remained on tofacitinib for 6 to 18 months and then went 6 months without it. Severity was scored as percentage of affected scalp area in treated patients. Study-level points and caveats: Scalp samples also yield sequences from resident alphabeta T cells of normal skin. Clonality in lesional scalp, especially alopecia totalis/universalis, exceeded that of normal scalp.

Sequencing used cDNA as its template, made by extracting RNA and reverse transcribing it. Profiled with immunoSEQ multiplex PCR; TCRdb holds only in-frame clones, not every one. This table holds 150,000 to 200,000 clones, under 80% found once. Germline values: CDR1 SEHNR, CDR2 FQNEAQ (reference sequence). This CDR3 has 13 amino acids. The V and J ends lost 5 bases and 8 bases respectively, with 13 bases between them. Regarding this clone: Its antigen remains unidentified.

Sample treatment: oral pan-JAK inhibitor, 5-10 mg twice daily. The genes are TRBV7-9 and TRBJ2-1; a weak D match, TRBD1 (5 bases). The sequence came from a human donor with alopecia areata. The sequencing here drew on CD4+ T cells sorted from blood, taken between weeks 49 and 50, from a patient treated with tofacitinib. The CDR3 loop is CASSRTRFYEQFF. For the CDR3, the DNA is TGTGCCAGCAGCCGGACAAGGTTTTATGAGCAGTTCTTC.